This T cell receptor beta chain is drawn from a study of T cells in Graves' hyperthyroidism and ophthalmopathy (dated by TCRdb to between 2017 and 2020). Turning to the overall study: Peripheral blood was collected at initial diagnosis, before any treatment. A discovery cohort of roughly 96 patients, fewer than 50 with Graves' ophthalmopathy and over 55 with stable Graves' hyperthyroidism, was used to find distinguishing TCR V-J signatures. The paper reports TCR Vbeta CDR3 sequencing of over 130 peripheral blood samples: some 44 ophthalmopathy, under 80 hyperthyroidism and approximately 17 progressor patients. Once sampling was done, hyperthyroidism patients were given methimazole at a starting dose of 30 mg daily, whereas ophthalmopathy patients were given high-dose intravenous methylprednisolone. The roughly 94 discovery patients were randomly divided into training and test sets at a 7:3 ratio. Prospective prediction of ophthalmopathy was tested in an independent validation cohort of 18 to 20 hyperthyroidism patients and some 17 patients who later progressed to ophthalmopathy. The study also compared thyroid tissue and blood T-cell repertoires from more than 5 Graves' hyperthyroidism patients.

Hyperthyroidism patients were newly diagnosed, with disease duration under 2 months, and aged 18 to 65 years. Exclusion was applied to patients with uncontrolled infections, other autoimmune diseases, pregnancy or lactation. Clinical symptoms, serum thyroxine and TRAb, thyroid ultrasound, and orbital computed tomography formed the basis for the diagnoses. Blood from progressor patients was collected at the time of first diagnosis with hyperthyroidism, before any ophthalmopathy symptoms had appeared. PBMCs were isolated from more than 8 ml of fresh peripheral blood by Ficoll-Paque density gradient centrifugation. Patients classed as progressors first received a Graves' hyperthyroidism diagnosis and then went on to develop ophthalmopathy during follow-up. Total RNA was extracted with Trizol reagent, and quality was checked on an Agilent 2100 Bioanalyzer. In regard to this clonotype: The antigen it binds to is not known. Base qualities are not at hand, and no much larger clone is one base apart.

The TCR beta CDR3 regions were amplified from RNA transcripts. For the first round of RT-PCR on the TCR CDR3, the HTBI primer set was used together with the Qiagen OneStep RT-PCR kit. Libraries were constructed in a second round of multiplex PCR, after which size selection and purification were performed. Sequencing of the libraries was done on an Illumina HiSeq2000 using paired-end 100 bp reads. The authors processed their data as follows. SOAPnuke was used to process the raw data, removing reads that contained adapters or uncalled bases, had a mean Phred below 15, or lacked an exact match to the constant primer or identifier. COPE v1.2.5 was used to merge high-quality paired reads, and clonotypes were defined as unique nucleotide sequences. MiTCR v1.1 was used to align clonotypes to the IMGT TRBV, TRBD and TRBJ reference segments. Analysis was restricted to V-J combinations with a frequency above 0.0001, which covered roughly 99% of repertoires. The TCS score was defined as F50 (clonal expansion) divided by E x V (chaos), with BLOSUM62-based TCRdist calculated between CDR3 peptides within each V-J. Welch's t-statistics and random forest reduced several hundred V-J features to 13, which were used in a naive Bayes classifier (R e1071). TCRdb trimmed the raw reads at Q25, called clones with MiXCR and kept productive beta chains. Every CDR3 protein is listed once, alongside the most common genes and DNA of its rows. In this record, the V and J calls reflect TCRdb's handling and not the investigators' own analysis. This sample holds a few hundred thousand distinct CDR3 sequences; roughly 13% were observed only once. The top ten hold 20% to 25% of the sample.

The paper's findings and limits, for the study overall: A model built on a 13 V-J signature distinguished ophthalmopathy from stable hyperthyroidism, reaching around 88% sensitivity and approximately 81% specificity in cross-validation and 80%/75% in testing. No statistical method was used to fix the sample size in advance, and group allocation was not hidden from the investigators. In validation, the model predicted progression to ophthalmopathy with just under 71% sensitivity and about 73% specificity, a median of around six months before onset. Blood samples also contained most of the expanded thyroid clonotypes (frequency above 0.001), which suggests that blood repertoires may reflect thyroid immune responses.

Sequenced material: blood. This TCR was recovered from a man aged 25 to 40 with Graves' hyperthyroidism that later progressed to Graves' ophthalmopathy.

The DNA is TGTGCCAGCAGACCTGGGGAGGGAAACACCATATATTTT. It codes for CASRPGEGNTIYF. The rearranged segments are TRBV5-4 and TRBJ1-3, with the D gene not confidently named. CDR1 and CDR2, per the germline V gene (reference sequence), are SGHNT and YYREEE. The CDR3 runs 13 residues from the cysteine to the phenylalanine. Only the CDR3 part of the read is kept: 39 bases, read in frame from the first base. Between the V and J ends, shortened by 5 bases and 4 bases respectively, the junction contains 10 bases.